This T cell receptor beta chain derives from a study of T-cell memory formation after mild COVID-19. TCRdb re-analysed the 5' RACE reads in MiXCR, keeping a single row per CDR3 protein. This sample has some 330,000 distinct CDR3 sequences, with under 25% found just once. The clonotype was recovered from an adult woman who had mild COVID-19 (a few samples of this study predate the infection). Cell type and time point are not known. The sequencing input was PBMCs or a T cell subset sorted from them (not recorded which).

CDR3 bases: TGCAGTGCTAGAGATCAAGGCCAGGAGAAACCGTACGAGCAGTACTTC. Its protein product is CSARDQGQEKPYEQYF. The V and J genes are TRBV20-1 and TRBJ2-7, with no clear D. The CDR3 has 16 amino acids. V gave up 0 bases and J gave up 4 bases, with 19 bases separating them. Germline loops: CDR1 DFQATT, CDR2 SNEGSKA (reference sequence).